The sequence of this TCR beta chain was determined in a study of T cells after yellow fever vaccination (dated by TCRdb to about 2019). Some background on the complete study: The SMART-Seq v4 Ultra Low Input RNA kit was used to prepare libraries from fractions with low cell numbers. Bulk TCR alpha and beta repertoires were sequenced longitudinally to track T-cell clones before and after primary and booster YFV17D yellow fever vaccination. The cohort comprised two healthy male donors, one aged 18 to 29 and one aged 30 to 40 years. Blood was drawn at multiple timepoints before and after primary and secondary immunization, with bulk PBMC replicates and cell subsets isolated. The paper's findings and limits, for the study overall: Compared with the primary T-cell response, the secondary T-cell response was faster but weaker, reaching its peak on day 5 rather than on day 15. After the booster, most clones that had expanded after primary vaccination were detected again (nearly 98% of CD4 and 88% of CD8), suggesting broad maintenance of memory. Because the study included only a couple of donors, the extent to which the findings can be generalized is limited. A small share of clonotypes was detected in both CD4 and CD8 compartments, with the overlap likely arising from convergent recombination. Computational filtering was required because FACS-sorted repertoires could contain abundant contaminating clonotypes from the bulk population.

This clonotype was recorded at least ten times. Its recognized antigen is unknown. Qualities for individual bases were not recorded, and no much larger clone is one base off. Read against the paper, the sample's treatment or condition label means: live attenuated yellow fever vaccine strain. Two biological replicates of bulk PBMCs were collected at each blood-draw timepoint. A standard Ficoll-Paque protocol was used to isolate PBMCs from peripheral blood. RNA was extracted with TriZol from bulk PBMCs, CD4 and CD8 fractions, and dextramer-positive and dextramer-negative fractions. TCR cDNA was synthesized by 5'RACE template switching, which introduced a universal primer site and unique molecular identifiers. Priming for cDNA synthesis came from both the TCR alpha and TCR beta constant segments. Library amplification used two PCR steps, and the second PCR step added sample barcodes and sequencing adapters. Sequencing of libraries was done on Illumina HiSeq 2500 (2x100 bp) or NovaSeq (2x150 bp). In the original analysis: Reads were demultiplexed and collapsed into UMI consensus sequences with MIGEC, and V(D)J alignment was performed with MiXCR. Clonotypes responding to the vaccine were identified with edgeR on replicate PBMC samples, with the criteria of FDR below 0.01 and a log2 fold change above 5 up to day 15. Bulk clonotypes were assigned CD4 or CD8 identity according to which sequenced CD4 or CD8 repertoire held them at higher abundance. TCRdb passed the public sequencing reads through fastp at Q25 and MiXCR, retaining productive beta sequences. Rows are unified per CDR3 protein, each entry keeping the most common DNA and genes. The V and J calls and clone size come from TCRdb's table, not from the authors' own analysis. This sample is represented by some 500,000 distinct CDR3 sequences; 13% of them were singletons. The ten biggest clones cover around 15% of the sample.

The sequence came from a man aged 25-45 years who received the YFV17D yellow fever vaccine. This specimen was PBMCs, taken on the day of the yellow fever booster vaccination.

The DNA sequence reads TGCGCCAGCAGCTCGAGCACTGGTTATGAGCAGTTCTTC. Its product reads: CASSSSTGYEQFF. The chain uses TRBV5-1 and TRBJ2-1, with the D gene not confidently named. CDR3 length: 13 amino acids, cysteine to phenylalanine. The entry retains the CDR3 DNA only, 39 bases that are in frame from base 1. V was cut back by 3 bases and J by 8 bases, leaving a gap of 12 bases between them. The germline V gene yields SGHRS for CDR1 and YFSETQ for CDR2.